These 9 T cell receptor beta chains were all obtained from the same sample, sequenced in a study of OX40 agonist ivuxolimab in advanced cancers. Repertoires were generated with immunoSEQ multiplex PCR, while TCRdb's copy carries only in-frame clones and drops some. The sample yields about 89,000 clones, approximately 91% seen once. The sequencing here drew on CD4+ or CD8+ T cells sorted from blood, taken in a trial of the OX40 agonist ivuxolimab. Receptors were obtained from an adult with an advanced solid tumor such as melanoma, head and neck, liver or kidney cancer.

The chain has TRBV9 and TRBJ1-4; D ambiguous. Deletions cut 0 bases from V and 0 bases from J, with 3 bases between. This CDR3 is built from 14 residues. Per the germline V gene, CDR1 is SGDLS and CDR2 is YYNGEE. This CDR3 is CASSVDTTNEKLFF. The DNA of the CDR3 is TGTGCCAGCAGCGTAGACACAACTAATGAAAAACTGTTTTTT.

The table lists this clone with a few counts. The V and J genes are TRBV11-2 and TRBJ2-7; a weak D match, TRBD1 (7 bases). Between the trimmed V and J ends, which lost 1 base and 5 bases, there was a span of 24 bases. The CDR3 is 18 residues long. CDR1 and CDR2 (germline): SGHAT, FQNNGV. CDR3 coding DNA: TGTGCCAGCAGCTTAGTTGGGACCAGGGGGGCCTATAGGAACGAGCAGTACTTC. Translating gives CASSLVGTRGAYRNEQYF.

The chain recombines TRBV7-3 with TRBJ2-5; D gene unclear. The CDR3 contains 12 residues. The V and J ends lost 5 bases and 5 bases respectively, with 9 bases between them. Germline assignment: CDR1 SGHTA and CDR2 FQGTGA. The CDR3: CASSILGETQYF. CDR3 coding DNA: TGTGCCAGCAGCATCCTTGGGGAGACCCAGTACTTC.

Here the CDR3 DNA reads TGTGCCAGCAGCGCAGGGGGCTCTAATGAAAAACTGTTTTTT. This translates into CASSAGGSNEKLFF. The V gene is TRBV7-2, the J gene TRBJ1-4; 8 bases align to TRBD1. With V trimmed by 5 bases and J by 3 bases, 2 bases remained unmatched. The CDR3 contains 14 residues. Germline CDR1 reads SGHTA; CDR2 reads FQGNSA. The whole variable domain, filled in from reference TRBV7-2 and TRBJ1-4, reads GAGVSQSPSNKVTEKGKDVELRCDPISGHTALYWYRQSLGQGLEFLIYFQGNSAPDKSGLPSDRFSAERTGGSVSTLTIQRTQQEDSAVYLCASSAGGSNEKLFFGSGTQLSVL.

This chain connects TRBV6-1 to TRBJ2-7; D might be TRBD1 or TRBD2, each matching 6 bases. Trimming pared 4 bases from V and 0 bases from J, leaving 16 bases between. This CDR3 is built from 16 residues. Germline V gene lookup returns CDR1 MNHNS and CDR2 SASEGT. CDR3 sequence: CASSVSGAGTSYEQYF. CDR3 nucleotide sequence: TGTGCCAGCAGTGTATCGGGGGCAGGGACCTCCTACGAGCAGTACTTC.

CDR3 DNA sequence: TGTGCCAGCAGCTTAGGTACCCCGGGACTAGCGGGGTCGCAAGAGACCCAGTACTTC. Residues: CASSLGTPGLAGSQETQYF. This rearrangement joins TRBV7-2 to TRBJ2-5; 13 bases align to TRBD2. The length of the CDR3 is 19 residues. Germline V CDR1 and CDR2: SGHTA, FQGNSA. V lost 1 base and J lost 2; bases outside the gene matches: 10.

The V gene is TRBV5-5, the J gene TRBJ1-1; TRBD1 is a possible D gene (6 bases). The CDR3 totals 12 residues. Trimming pared 3 bases from V and 6 bases from J, leaving 9 bases between. The germline CDR1 and CDR2 sequences are SGHKS and YYEKEE (reference sequence). The CDR3: CASSSGASEAFF. For the CDR3, the DNA is TGTGCCAGCAGCTCAGGGGCCTCTGAAGCTTTCTTT.

V is TRBV7-3 and J is TRBJ1-6, with a tentative D call TRBD1 (6 bases). V was pared by 5 bases and J by 7 bases, with 9 bases between. CDR3 length: 13 residues. Germline V gene data show CDR1 as SGHTA and CDR2 as FQGTGA. CDR3 protein: CASSPGQNSPLHF. In DNA, the CDR3 is TGTGCCAGCAGCCCGGGACAAAATTCACCCCTCCACTTT.

The chain links TRBV30 to TRBJ1-1; D is perhaps TRBD1 (5 bases). The CDR3 contains 14 residues. In germline, CDR1 is GTSNPN, CDR2 SVGIG (reference sequence). Trimming removed 3 bases from V and 7 bases from J, with 18 bases in between. CDR3 sequence: CAWRETGGGFEAFF. Written as DNA, the CDR3 is TGTGCCTGGAGGGAAACAGGTGGCGGCTTTGAAGCTTTCTTT. The full variable domain, completed using reference TRBV30 and TRBJ1-1, is SQTIHQWPATLVQPVGSPLSLECTVEGTSNPNLYWYRQAAGRGLQLLFYSVGIGQISSEVPQNLSASRPQDRQFILSSKKLLLSDSGFYLCAWRETGGGFEAFFGQGTRLTVV.